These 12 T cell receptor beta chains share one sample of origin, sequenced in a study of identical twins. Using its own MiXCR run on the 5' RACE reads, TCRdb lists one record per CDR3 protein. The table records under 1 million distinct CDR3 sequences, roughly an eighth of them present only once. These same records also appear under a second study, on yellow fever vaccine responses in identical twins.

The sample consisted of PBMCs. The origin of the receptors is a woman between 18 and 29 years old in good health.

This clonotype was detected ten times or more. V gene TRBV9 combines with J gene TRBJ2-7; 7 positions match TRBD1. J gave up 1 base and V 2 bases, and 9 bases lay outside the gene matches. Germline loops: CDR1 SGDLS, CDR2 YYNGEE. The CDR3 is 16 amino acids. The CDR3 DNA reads TGTGCCAGCAGCGTGGGGCCGGACAGGTCTTCCTACGAGCAGTACTTC. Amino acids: CASSVGPDRSSYEQYF.

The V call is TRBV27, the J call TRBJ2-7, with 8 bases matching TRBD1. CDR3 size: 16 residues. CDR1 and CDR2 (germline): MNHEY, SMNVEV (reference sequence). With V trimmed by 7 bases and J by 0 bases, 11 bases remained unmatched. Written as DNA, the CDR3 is TGTGCCAGCACTACACTCCGGGACAGGAACTCCTACGAGCAGTACTTC. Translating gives CASTTLRDRNSYEQYF.

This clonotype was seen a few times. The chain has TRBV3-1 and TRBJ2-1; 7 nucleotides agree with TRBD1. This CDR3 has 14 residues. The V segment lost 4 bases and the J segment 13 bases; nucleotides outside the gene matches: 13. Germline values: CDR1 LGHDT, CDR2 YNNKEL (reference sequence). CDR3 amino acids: CASSPLGQGGPQFF. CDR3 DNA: TGTGCCAGCAGCCCCCTGGGACAAGGGGGCCCCCAGTTCTTC.

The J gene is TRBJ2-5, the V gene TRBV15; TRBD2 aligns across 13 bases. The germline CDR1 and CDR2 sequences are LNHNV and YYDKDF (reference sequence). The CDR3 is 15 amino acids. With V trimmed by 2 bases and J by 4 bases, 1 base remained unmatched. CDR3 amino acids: CATSRTSGGGETQYF. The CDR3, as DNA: TGTGCCACCAGCAGAACTAGCGGGGGGGGAGAGACCCAGTACTTC.

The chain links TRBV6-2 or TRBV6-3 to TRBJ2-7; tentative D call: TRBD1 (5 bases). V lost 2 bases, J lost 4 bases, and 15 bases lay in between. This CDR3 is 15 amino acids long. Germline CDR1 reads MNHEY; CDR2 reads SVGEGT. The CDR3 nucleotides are TGTGCCAGCAGTTACGCCCAGGGTTCTTTTTACGAGCAGTACTTC. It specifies CASSYAQGSFYEQYF.

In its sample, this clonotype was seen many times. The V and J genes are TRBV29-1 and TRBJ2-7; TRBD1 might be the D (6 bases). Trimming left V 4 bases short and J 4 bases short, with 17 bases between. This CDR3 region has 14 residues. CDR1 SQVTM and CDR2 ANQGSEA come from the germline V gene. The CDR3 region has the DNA TGCAGCGTTGGACAGGTGAAGCCTATTTACGAGCAGTACGTC. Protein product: CSVGQVKPIYEQYV.

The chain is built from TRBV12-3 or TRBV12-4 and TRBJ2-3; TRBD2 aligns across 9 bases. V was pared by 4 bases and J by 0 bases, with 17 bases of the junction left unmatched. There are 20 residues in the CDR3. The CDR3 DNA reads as TGTGCCAGCAGTTATCCGGGACTAGCAATTCCGGGAACTAGCACAGATACGCAGTATTTT. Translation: CASSYPGLAIPGTSTDTQYF.

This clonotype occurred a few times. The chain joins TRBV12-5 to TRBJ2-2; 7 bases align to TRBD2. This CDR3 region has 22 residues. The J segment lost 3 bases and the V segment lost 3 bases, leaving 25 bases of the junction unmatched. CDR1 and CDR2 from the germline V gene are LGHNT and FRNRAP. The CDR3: CASGFFGRTGGILFGDTGELFF. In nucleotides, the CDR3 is TGTGCTAGTGGTTTTTTTGGCAGAACGGGAGGAATACTTTTCGGGGACACCGGGGAGCTGTTTTTT.

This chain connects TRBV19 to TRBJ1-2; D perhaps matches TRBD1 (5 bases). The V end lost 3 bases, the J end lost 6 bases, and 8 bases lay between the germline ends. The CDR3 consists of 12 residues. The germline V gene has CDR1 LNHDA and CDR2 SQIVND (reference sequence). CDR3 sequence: CASSIRGDGYTF. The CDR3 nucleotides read TGTGCCAGTAGTATTAGGGGAGATGGCTACACCTTC.

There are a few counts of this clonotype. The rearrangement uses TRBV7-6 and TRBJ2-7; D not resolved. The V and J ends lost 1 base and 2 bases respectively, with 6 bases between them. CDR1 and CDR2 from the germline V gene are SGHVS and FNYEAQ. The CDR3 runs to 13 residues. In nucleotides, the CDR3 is TGTGCCAGCAGCTTAGGGGATACCTACGAGCAGTACGTC. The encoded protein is CASSLGDTYEQYV.

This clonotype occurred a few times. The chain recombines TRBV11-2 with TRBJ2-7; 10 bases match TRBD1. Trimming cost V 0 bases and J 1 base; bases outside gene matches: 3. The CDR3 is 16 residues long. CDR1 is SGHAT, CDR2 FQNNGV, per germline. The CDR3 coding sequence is TGTGCCAGCAGCTTAGATCGGACAGGGGGGTCCTACGAGCAGTACGTC. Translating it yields CASSLDRTGGSYEQYV.

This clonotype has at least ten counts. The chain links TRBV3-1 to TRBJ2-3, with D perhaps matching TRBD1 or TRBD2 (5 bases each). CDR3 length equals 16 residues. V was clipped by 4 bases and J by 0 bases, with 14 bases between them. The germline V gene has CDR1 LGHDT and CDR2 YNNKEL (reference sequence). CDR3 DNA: TGTGCCAGCAGCCTTCTGGGGGACCCTAGCACAGATACGCAGTATTTT. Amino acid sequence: CASSLLGDPSTDTQYF.